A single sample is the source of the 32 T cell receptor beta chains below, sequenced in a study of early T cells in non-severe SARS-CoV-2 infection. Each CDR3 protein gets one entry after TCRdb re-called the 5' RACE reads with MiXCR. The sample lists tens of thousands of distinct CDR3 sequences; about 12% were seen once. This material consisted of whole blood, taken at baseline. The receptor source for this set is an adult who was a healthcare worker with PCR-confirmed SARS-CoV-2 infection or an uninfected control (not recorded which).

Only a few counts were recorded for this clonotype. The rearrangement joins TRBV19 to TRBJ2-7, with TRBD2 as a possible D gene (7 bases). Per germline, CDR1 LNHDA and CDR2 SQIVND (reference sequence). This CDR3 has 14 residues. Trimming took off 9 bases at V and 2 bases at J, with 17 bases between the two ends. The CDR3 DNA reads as TGTGCCAGCGCAGCTACAGGGAGGGCCTACGAGCAGTACTTC. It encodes CASAATGRAYEQYF.

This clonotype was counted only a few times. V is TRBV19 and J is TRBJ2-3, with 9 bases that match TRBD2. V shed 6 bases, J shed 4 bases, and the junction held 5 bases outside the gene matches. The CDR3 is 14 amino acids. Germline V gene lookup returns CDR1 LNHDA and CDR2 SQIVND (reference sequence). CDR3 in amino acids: CASSPSGIPDTQYF. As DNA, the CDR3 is TGTGCCAGTAGCCCTAGCGGGATTCCAGATACGCAGTATTTT.

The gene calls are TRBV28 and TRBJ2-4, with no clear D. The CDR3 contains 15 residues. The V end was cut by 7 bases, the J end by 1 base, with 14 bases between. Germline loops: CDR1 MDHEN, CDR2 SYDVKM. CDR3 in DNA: TGTGCCAGCACCTCGCGTTCGGTGGCCAAAAACATTCAGTACTTC. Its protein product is CASTSRSVAKNIQYF.

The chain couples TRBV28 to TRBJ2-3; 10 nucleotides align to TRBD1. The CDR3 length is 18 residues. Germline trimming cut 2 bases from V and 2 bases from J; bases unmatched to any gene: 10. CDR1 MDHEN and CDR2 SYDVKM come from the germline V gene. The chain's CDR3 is CASSLPPAGTGVTDTQYF. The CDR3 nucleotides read TGTGCCAGCAGTTTACCTCCCGCCGGGACAGGGGTCACAGATACGCAGTATTTT.

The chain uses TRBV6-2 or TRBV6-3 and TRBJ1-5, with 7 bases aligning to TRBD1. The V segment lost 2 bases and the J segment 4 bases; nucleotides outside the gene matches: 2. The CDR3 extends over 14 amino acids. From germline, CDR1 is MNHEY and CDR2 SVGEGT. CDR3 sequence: CASSYDRVNQPQHF. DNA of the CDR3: TGTGCCAGCAGTTACGACAGGGTAAATCAGCCCCAGCATTTT.

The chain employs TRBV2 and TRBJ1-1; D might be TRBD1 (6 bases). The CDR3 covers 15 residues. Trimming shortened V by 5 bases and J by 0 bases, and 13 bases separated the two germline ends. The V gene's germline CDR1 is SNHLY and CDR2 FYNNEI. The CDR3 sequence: CASSLGQTMNTEAFF. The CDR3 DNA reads TGTGCCAGCAGTCTAGGACAGACAATGAACACTGAAGCTTTCTTT.

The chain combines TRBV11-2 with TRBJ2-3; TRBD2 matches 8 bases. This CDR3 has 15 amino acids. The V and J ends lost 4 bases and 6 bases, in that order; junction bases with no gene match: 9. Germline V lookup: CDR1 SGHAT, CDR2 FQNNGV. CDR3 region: CASSYGAGESDTQYF. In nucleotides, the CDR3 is TGTGCCAGCAGCTACGGAGCGGGAGAGTCGGATACGCAGTATTTT.

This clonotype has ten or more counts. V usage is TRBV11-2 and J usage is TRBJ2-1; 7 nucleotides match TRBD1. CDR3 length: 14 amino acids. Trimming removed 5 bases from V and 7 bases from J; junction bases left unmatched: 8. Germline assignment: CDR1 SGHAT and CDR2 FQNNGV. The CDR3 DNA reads TGTGCCAGCAGCCATATACAGGGGTGGAATGAGCAGTTCTTC. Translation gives CASSHIQGWNEQFF.

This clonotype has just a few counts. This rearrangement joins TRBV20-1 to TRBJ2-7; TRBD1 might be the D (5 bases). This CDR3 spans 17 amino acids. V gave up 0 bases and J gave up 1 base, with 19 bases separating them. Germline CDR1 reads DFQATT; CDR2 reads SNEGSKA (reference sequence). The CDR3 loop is CSARDPGKDRASYEQYF. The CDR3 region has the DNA TGCAGTGCTAGAGACCCTGGTAAAGACAGAGCTTCCTACGAGCAGTACTTC.

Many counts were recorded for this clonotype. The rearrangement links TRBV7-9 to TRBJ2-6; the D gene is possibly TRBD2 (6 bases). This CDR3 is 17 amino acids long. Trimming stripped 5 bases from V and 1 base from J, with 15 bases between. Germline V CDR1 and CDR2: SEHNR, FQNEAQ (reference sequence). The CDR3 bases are TGTGCCAGCAGCGCGGGATCCCTCAAGTCTGGGGCCAACGTCCTGACTTTC. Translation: CASSAGSLKSGANVLTF.

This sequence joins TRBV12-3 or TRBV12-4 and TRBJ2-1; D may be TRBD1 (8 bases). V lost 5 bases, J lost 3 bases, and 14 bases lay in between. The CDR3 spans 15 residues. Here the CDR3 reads CASSQAGQVYNEQFF. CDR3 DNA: TGTGCCAGCAGTCAAGCGGGACAGGTCTACAATGAGCAGTTCTTC.

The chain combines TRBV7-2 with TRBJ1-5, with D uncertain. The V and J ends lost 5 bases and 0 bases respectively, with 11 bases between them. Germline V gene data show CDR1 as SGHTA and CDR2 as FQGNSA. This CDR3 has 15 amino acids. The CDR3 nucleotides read TGTGCCAGCAGCGCCGGACGGTATAGCAATCAGCCCCAGCATTTT. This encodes CASSAGRYSNQPQHF.

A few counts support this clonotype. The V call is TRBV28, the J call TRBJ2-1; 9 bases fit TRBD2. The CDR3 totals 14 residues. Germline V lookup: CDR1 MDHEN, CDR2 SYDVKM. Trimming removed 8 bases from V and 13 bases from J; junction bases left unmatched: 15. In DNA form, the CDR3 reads TGTGCCAGCCCCCCAGCGGGGGGCTCCTCCGGACAGTTCTTC. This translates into CASPPAGGSSGQFF.

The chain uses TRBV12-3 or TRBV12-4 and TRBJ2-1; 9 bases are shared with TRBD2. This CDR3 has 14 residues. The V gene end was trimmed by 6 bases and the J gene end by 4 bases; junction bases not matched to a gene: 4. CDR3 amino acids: CASRKTSGYNEQFF. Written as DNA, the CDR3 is TGTGCCAGCAGGAAGACTAGCGGATACAATGAGCAGTTCTTC.

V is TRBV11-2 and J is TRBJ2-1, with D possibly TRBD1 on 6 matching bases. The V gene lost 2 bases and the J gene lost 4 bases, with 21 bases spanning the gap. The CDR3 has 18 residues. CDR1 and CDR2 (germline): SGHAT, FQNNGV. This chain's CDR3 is CASSLPEDSRQAYNEQFF. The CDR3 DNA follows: TGTGCCAGCAGCTTACCTGAGGACAGTCGGCAGGCTTACAATGAGCAGTTCTTC.

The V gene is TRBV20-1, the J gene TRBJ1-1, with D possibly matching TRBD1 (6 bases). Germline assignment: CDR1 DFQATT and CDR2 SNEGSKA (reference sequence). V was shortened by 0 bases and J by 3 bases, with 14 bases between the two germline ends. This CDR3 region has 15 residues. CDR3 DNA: TGCAGTGCTAGAGATTCTTGGGGGCGGGACACTGAAGCTTTCTTT. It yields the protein CSARDSWGRDTEAFF.

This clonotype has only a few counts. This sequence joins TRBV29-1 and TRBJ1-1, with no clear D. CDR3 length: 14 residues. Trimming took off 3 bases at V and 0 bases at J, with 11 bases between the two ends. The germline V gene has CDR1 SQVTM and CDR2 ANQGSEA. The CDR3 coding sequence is TGCAGCGTTGATACGGGCAACTTGAACACTGAAGCTTTCTTT. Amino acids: CSVDTGNLNTEAFF. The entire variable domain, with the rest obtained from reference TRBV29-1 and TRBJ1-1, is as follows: SAVISQKPSRDICQRGTSLTIQCQVDSQVTMMFWYRQQPGQSLTLIATANQGSEATYESGFVIDKFPISRPNLTFSTLTVSNMSPEDSSIYLCSVDTGNLNTEAFFGQGTRLTVV.

The CDR3 bases are TGTGCCAGCAGCTTAGCTCCGGGATTAAGCGGTTCTGGCACAGATACGCAGTATTTT. This codes for CASSLAPGLSGSGTDTQYF. The J gene is TRBJ2-3, the V gene TRBV7-9; TRBD2 might be the D (5 bases). CDR3 length: 19 amino acids. Germline CDR1 SEHNR, CDR2 FQNEAQ (reference sequence). Between the trimmed V and J ends, which lost 0 bases and 1 base, there was a span of 20 bases. The full variable domain, in which reference TRBV7-9 and TRBJ2-3 provide the parts outside the CDR3, is DTGVSQNPRHKITKRGQNVTFRCDPISEHNRLYWYRQTLGQGPEFLTYFQNEAQLEKSRLLSDRFSAERPKGSFSTLEIQRTEQGDSAMYLCASSLAPGLSGSGTDTQYFGPGTRLTVL.

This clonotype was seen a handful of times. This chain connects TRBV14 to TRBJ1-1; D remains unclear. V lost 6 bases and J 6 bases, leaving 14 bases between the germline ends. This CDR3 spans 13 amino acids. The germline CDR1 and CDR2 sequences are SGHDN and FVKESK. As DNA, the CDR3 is TGTGCCAGCAGGCGGGATCGACTCGCTGAAGCTTTCTTT. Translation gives CASRRDRLAEAFF.

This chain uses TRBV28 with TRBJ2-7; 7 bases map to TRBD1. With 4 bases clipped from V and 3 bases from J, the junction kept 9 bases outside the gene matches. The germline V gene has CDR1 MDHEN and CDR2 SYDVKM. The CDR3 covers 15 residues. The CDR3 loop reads CASSSARTGIYEQYF. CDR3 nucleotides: TGTGCCAGCAGTTCCGCAAGGACAGGCATCTACGAGCAGTACTTC.

In DNA, the CDR3 is TGTGCCAGCAGCTTTCTAGCGGGGTCAGCCTACGAGCAGTACTTC. Translating gives CASSFLAGSAYEQYF. The chain recombines TRBV7-2 with TRBJ2-7, with TRBD2 matching over 9 bases. With 3 bases clipped from V and 2 bases from J, the junction kept 5 bases outside the gene matches. Germline V lookup: CDR1 SGHTA, CDR2 FQGNSA. The CDR3 spans 15 residues.

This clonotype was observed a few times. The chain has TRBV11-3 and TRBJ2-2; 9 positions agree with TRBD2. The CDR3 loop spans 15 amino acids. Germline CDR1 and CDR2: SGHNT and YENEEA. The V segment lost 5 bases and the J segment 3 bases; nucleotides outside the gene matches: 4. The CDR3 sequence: CASSPREGDTGELFF. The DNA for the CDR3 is TGTGCCAGCAGCCCGCGGGAGGGAGACACCGGGGAGCTGTTTTTT.

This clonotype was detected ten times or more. The CDR3 DNA reads as TGTGCCAGCAGCCAAGTAACTAGCGGGGGGGCTGATACGCAGTATTTT. It translates to CASSQVTSGGADTQYF. The chain has TRBV4-2 and TRBJ2-3; TRBD2 aligns across 13 bases. The CDR3 runs to 16 residues. Germline V gene data show CDR1 as LGHNA and CDR2 as YNFKEQ. V trimming: 1 base; J trimming: 6 bases; junction bases outside the gene matches: 4.

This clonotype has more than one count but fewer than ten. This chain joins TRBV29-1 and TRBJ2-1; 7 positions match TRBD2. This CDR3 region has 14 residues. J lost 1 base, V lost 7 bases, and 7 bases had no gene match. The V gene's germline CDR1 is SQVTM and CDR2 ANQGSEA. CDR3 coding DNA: TGCAGCGCTGGGGGGGGGAGATCCTACAATGAGCAGTTCTTC. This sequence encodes CSAGGGRSYNEQFF.

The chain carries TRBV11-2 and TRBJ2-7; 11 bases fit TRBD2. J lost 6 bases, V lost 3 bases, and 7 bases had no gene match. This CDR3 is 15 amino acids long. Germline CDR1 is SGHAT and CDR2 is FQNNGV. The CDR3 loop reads CASSFTSGSSGEQYF. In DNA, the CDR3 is TGTGCCAGCAGCTTTACTAGCGGGAGTTCCGGCGAGCAGTACTTC.

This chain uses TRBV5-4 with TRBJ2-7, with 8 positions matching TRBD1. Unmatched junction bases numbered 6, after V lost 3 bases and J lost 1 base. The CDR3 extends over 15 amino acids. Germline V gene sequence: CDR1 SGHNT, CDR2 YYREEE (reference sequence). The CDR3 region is CASSSPTGASYEQYF. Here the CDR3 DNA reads TGTGCCAGCAGCTCCCCGACAGGGGCATCCTACGAGCAGTACTTC.

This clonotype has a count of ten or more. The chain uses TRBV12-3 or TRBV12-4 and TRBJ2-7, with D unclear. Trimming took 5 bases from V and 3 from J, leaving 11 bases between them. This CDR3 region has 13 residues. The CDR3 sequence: CASSPPGIYEQYF. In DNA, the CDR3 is TGTGCCAGCAGTCCGCCGGGTATCTACGAGCAGTACTTC.

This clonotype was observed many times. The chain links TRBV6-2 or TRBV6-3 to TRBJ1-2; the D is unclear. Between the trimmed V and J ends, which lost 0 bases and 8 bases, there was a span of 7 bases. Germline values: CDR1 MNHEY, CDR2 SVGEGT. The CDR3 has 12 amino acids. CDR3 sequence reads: CASSYSRLGYTF. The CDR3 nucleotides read TGTGCCAGCAGTTACTCGCGCTTGGGCTACACCTTC.

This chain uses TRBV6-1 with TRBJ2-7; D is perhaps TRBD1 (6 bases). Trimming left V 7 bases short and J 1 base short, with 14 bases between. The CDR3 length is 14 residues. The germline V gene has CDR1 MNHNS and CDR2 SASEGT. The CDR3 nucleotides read TGTGCCAGCAATCCGTTCGGACAGTCCTACGAGCAGTACTTC. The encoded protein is CASNPFGQSYEQYF.

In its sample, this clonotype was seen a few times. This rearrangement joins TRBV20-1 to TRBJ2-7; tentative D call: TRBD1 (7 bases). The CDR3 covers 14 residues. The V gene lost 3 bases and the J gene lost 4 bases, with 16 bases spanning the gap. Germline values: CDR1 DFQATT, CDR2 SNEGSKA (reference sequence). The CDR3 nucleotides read TGCAGTGCTAGTTCGGCAGGGGGGTGGTACGAGCAGTACTTC. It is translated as CSASSAGGWYEQYF.

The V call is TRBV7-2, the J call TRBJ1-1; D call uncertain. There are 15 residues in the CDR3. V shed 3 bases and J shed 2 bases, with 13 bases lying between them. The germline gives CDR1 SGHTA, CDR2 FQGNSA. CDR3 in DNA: TGTGCCAGCAGCTTCCGCCCGCTGGGAAACACTGAAGCTTTCTTT. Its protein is CASSFRPLGNTEAFF.

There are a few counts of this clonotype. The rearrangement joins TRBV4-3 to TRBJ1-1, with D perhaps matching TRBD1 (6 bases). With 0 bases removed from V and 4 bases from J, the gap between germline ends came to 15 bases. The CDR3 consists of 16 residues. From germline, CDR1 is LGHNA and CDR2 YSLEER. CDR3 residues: CASSQDARGGSTEAFF. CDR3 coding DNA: TGCGCCAGCAGCCAAGATGCCAGGGGCGGATCCACTGAAGCTTTCTTT.